One and the same sample provided the 5 T cell receptor beta chains below, sequenced in a study of vaccination and CD4 T cells after COVID-19. Treatment described: roughly 10-day PBMC culture with coronavirus spike peptide pools or control peptides (ViraFEST assay). The Oncomine TCR Beta short-read assay was applied to DNA of cultured CD4+ T cells. TCRdb independently ran MiXCR on the PCR reads; one entry per CDR3 protein. The sample yields approximately 25,000 distinct CDR3 sequences, about three fifths seen once. For these TCRs, the target antigens are not known. Sequencing used CD4+ T cells from blood, cultured in vitro. The receptor source for this set is a human donor who had recovered from COVID-19.

The chain couples TRBV19 to TRBJ1-2; D gene uncertain. From germline, CDR1 is LNHDA and CDR2 SQIVND (reference sequence). With 0 bases removed from V and 4 bases from J, the gap between germline ends came to 9 bases. The CDR3 runs to 14 residues. The CDR3, as DNA: TGTGCCAGTAGTATAGATACACATTTCTATGGCTACACCTTC. This translates into CASSIDTHFYGYTF.

V gene TRBV28 combines with J gene TRBJ1-2; D is possibly TRBD1 (6 bases). The V end lost 6 bases, the J end lost 4 bases, and 15 bases lay between the germline ends. Germline loops: CDR1 MDHEN, CDR2 SYDVKM. The CDR3 has 14 residues. The CDR3: CASRTTGTTYGYTF. For the CDR3, the DNA is TGTGCCAGCAGAACGACCGGGACAACCTATGGCTACACCTTC.

V is TRBV12-3 or TRBV12-4 and J is TRBJ1-2, with TRBD1 identical over 7 bases. The CDR3 is 13 residues long. V lost 3 bases to trimming and J lost 5 bases; unmatched junction nucleotides: 3. The CDR3 DNA reads as TGTGCCAGCAGTTTTGACAGGGATTATGGCTACACCTTC. Protein product: CASSFDRDYGYTF.

This clonotype has more than one count but fewer than ten. The V call is TRBV7-2, the J call TRBJ2-2, with unresolved D. The V gene lost 3 bases and the J gene lost 3 bases, with 11 bases spanning the gap. The germline gives CDR1 SGHTA, CDR2 FQGNSA. The CDR3 sequence is 15 residues long. CDR3 in amino acids: CASSFGRRYTGELFF. CDR3 coding DNA: TGTGCCAGCAGCTTCGGCCGGAGATACACCGGGGAGCTGTTTTTT.

V is TRBV6-2 or TRBV6-3 and J is TRBJ2-5, with TRBD2 matching over 12 bases. CDR3 length: 15 amino acids. Germline lookup yields CDR1 MNHEY and CDR2 SVGEGT. V shed 0 bases, J shed 4 bases, and the junction held 0 bases outside the gene matches. The CDR3 DNA reads TGTGCCAGCAGTTACTCGGGACTAGCGGGAGAGACCCAGTACTTC. This sequence encodes CASSYSGLAGETQYF.